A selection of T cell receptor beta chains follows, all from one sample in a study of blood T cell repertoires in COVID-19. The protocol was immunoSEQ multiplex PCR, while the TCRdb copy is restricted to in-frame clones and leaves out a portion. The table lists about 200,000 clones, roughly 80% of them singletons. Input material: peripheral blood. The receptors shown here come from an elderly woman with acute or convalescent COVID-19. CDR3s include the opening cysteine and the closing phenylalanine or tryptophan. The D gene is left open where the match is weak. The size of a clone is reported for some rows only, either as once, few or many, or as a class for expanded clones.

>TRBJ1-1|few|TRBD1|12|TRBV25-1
CASKGQHTEAFF
TGTGCCAGCAAGGGACAGCACACTGAAGCTTTCTTT
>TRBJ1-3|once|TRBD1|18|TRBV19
CASSIASPGQGLGNTIYF
TGTGCCAGTAGTATCGCCTCACCGGGACAGGGTTTAGGAAACACCATATATTTT
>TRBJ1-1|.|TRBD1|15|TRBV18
CASSDAGGLNTEAFF
TGTGCCAGCTCAGACGCAGGGGGCCTGAACACTGAAGCTTTCTTT
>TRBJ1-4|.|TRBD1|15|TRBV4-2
CASSQDRAANEKLFF
TGTGCCAGCAGCCAGGACAGGGCGGCTAATGAAAAACTGTTTTTT
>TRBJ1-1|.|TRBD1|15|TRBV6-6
CASSRPGQGQPEAFF
TGTGCCAGCAGTCGACCGGGACAGGGACAACCTGAAGCTTTCTTT
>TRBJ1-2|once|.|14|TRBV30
CAWSERGGNYGYTF
TGTGCCTGGAGTGAAAGAGGAGGGAACTATGGCTACACCTTC
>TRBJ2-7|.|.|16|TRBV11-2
CASSFHSGTRSYEQYF
TGTGCCAGCAGCTTTCACTCCGGGACAAGGAGCTACGAGCAGTACTTC
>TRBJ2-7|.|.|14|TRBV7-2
CASSFWTGVYEQYF
TGTGCCAGCAGCTTTTGGACGGGGGTCTACGAGCAGTACTTC
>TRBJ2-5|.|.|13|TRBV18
CASSPLSQETQYF
TGTGCCAGCTCACCCCTCAGTCAAGAGACCCAGTACTTC
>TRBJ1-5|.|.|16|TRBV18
CASSPRRGAGLQPQHF
TGTGCCAGCTCACCGCGTCGCGGGGCCGGTCTTCAGCCCCAGCATTTT
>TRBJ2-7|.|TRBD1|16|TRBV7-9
CASSLALGTGSYEQYF
TGTGCCAGCAGCTTAGCGCTAGGGACAGGGTCCTACGAGCAGTACTTC
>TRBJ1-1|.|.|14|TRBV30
CAWSGGTLNTEAFF
TGTGCCTGGAGTGGGGGGACACTGAACACTGAAGCTTTCTTT
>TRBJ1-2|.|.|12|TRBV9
CASSVAGDGYTF
TGTGCCAGCAGCGTAGCTGGAGATGGCTACACCTTC
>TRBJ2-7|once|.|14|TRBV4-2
CASSQGVWSYEQYF
TGTGCCAGCAGCCAAGGGGTTTGGAGCTACGAGCAGTACTTC
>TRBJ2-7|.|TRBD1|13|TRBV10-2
CASKFWTGNEQYF
TGCGCCAGCAAATTTTGGACAGGGAACGAGCAGTACTTC
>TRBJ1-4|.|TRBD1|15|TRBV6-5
CASSITGAPNEKLFF
TGTGCCAGCAGTATTACAGGGGCCCCTAATGAAAAACTGTTTTTT
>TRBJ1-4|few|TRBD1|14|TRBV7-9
CALPEGATNEKLFF
TGTGCCCTCCCGGAGGGGGCGACTAATGAAAAACTGTTTTTT
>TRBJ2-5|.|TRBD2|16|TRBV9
CASSVGASGGQETQYF
TGTGCCAGCAGCGTAGGGGCTAGCGGGGGTCAAGAGACCCAGTACTTC
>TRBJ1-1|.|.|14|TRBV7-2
CASSFDWAVVEAFF
TGTGCCAGCAGCTTTGATTGGGCTGTAGTGGAAGCTTTCTTT
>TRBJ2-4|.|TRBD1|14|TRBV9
CASSVTGTENIQYF
TGTGCCAGCAGCGTGACCGGGACAGAAAACATTCAGTACTTC
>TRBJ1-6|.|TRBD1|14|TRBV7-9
CASSLQGARSPLHF
TGTGCCAGCAGCCTACAGGGGGCGCGTTCACCCCTCCACTTT
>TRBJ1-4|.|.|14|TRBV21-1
CASSPQGVNEKLFF
TGTGCCAGCAGCCCTCAGGGGGTGAATGAAAAACTGTTTTTT
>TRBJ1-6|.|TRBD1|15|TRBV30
CAWSFGTGGNSPLHF
TGTGCCTGGAGTTTCGGGACAGGGGGAAATTCACCCCTCCACTTT
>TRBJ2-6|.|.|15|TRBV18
CASSPAGGAANVLTF
TGTGCCAGCTCACCGGCCGGGGGAGCGGCCAACGTCCTGACTTTC
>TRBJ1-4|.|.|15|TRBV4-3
CASSQDGGLREKLFF
TGCGCCAGCAGCCAAGATGGGGGCTTGAGGGAAAAACTGTTTTTT
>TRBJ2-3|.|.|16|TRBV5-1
CASSLERGSGTDTQYF
TGCGCCAGCAGCTTGGAGAGGGGGTCTGGCACAGATACGCAGTATTTT
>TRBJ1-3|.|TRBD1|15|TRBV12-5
CASAKGQGAGNTIYF
TGTGCTAGTGCCAAAGGGCAGGGGGCTGGAAACACCATATATTTT
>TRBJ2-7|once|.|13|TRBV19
CVIRGGGDYEQYF
TGTGTCATTAGGGGGGGTGGAGACTACGAGCAGTACTTC
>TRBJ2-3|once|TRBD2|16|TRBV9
CASSQGLAGGADTQYF
TGTGCCAGCAGCCAGGGACTAGCGGGAGGTGCAGATACGCAGTATTTT
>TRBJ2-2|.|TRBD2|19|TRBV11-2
CASSLASSGRSGDTGELFF
TGTGCCAGCAGCTTAGCCTCTAGCGGGAGGTCAGGTGACACCGGGGAGCTGTTTTTT
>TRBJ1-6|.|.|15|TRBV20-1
CSASGPSSNNSPLHF
TGCAGTGCTAGTGGGCCCTCCTCGAATAATTCACCCCTCCACTTT
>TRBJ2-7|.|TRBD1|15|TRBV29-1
CSVVPRDRGTYEQYF
TGCAGCGTTGTACCGCGGGACAGGGGAACCTACGAGCAGTACTTC
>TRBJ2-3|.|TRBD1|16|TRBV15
CATSRDGQGVADTQYF
TGTGCCACCAGCAGAGACGGTCAGGGGGTCGCAGATACGCAGTATTTT
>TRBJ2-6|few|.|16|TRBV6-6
CASSYSFGSGANVLTF
TGTGCCAGCAGTTACTCTTTCGGCTCTGGGGCCAACGTCCTGACTTTC
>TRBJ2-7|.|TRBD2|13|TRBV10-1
CASSSSGAYEQYF
TGCGCCAGCAGTTCTAGCGGCGCCTACGAGCAGTACTTC
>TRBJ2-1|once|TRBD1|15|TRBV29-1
CSVEVTPGGRGEQFF
TGCAGCGTTGAAGTAACGCCAGGGGGCCGGGGTGAGCAGTTCTTC
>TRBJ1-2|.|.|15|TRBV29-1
CSVEDTTGSAYGYTF
TGCAGCGTTGAAGACACAACAGGGTCCGCCTATGGCTACACCTTC
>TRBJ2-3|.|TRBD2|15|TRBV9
CASSVPRGGTDTQYF
TGTGCCAGCAGCGTCCCGCGGGGGGGCACAGATACGCAGTATTTT
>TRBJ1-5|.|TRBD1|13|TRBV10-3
CATGDRDGQPQHF
TGTGCCACAGGGGACAGGGATGGCCAGCCCCAGCATTTT
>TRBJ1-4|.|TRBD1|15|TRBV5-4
CASSLATGENEKLFF
TGTGCCAGCAGCTTGGCCACAGGGGAAAATGAAAAACTGTTTTTT
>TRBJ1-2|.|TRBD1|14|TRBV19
CASSITGAGYGYTF
TGTGCCAGTAGTATAACAGGGGCGGGCTATGGCTACACCTTC
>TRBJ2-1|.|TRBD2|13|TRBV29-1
CSVASGGDNEQFF
TGCAGCGTTGCTAGCGGGGGGGACAATGAGCAGTTCTTC
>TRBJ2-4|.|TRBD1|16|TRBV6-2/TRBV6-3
CASSYSTGGSENIQYF
TGTGCCAGCAGTTACTCTACAGGGGGAAGTGAAAACATTCAGTACTTC
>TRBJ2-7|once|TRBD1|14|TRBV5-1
CASTIGDRPYEQYF
TGCGCCAGCACCATAGGGGACAGACCCTACGAGCAGTACTTC
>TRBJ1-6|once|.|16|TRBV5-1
CASSLVAGGDNSPLHF
TGCGCCAGCAGCTTGGTGGCAGGAGGGGATAATTCACCCCTCCACTTT
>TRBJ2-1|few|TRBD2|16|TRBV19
CASSTSGTSGATEQFF
TGTGCCAGTAGTACCTCCGGGACTAGCGGGGCGACTGAGCAGTTCTTC
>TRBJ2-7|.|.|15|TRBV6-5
CASRRGDRNSYEQYF
TGTGCCAGCAGAAGGGGGGACAGAAACTCCTACGAGCAGTACTTC
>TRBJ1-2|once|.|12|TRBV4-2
CASSQDSFGYTF
TGTGCCAGCAGCCAAGATAGCTTTGGCTACACCTTC
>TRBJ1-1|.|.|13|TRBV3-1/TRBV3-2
CASSQFPGTEAFF
TGTGCCAGCAGTCAATTTCCGGGGACTGAAGCTTTCTTT
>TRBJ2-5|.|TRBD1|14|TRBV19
CASSSRGQIETQYF
TGTGCCAGTAGTTCACGGGGACAGATAGAGACCCAGTACTTC